This T cell receptor beta chain stems from a study of chemoradiotherapy in HPV16-positive cancers. The overall study: A couple of HPV16-positive patients' cells yielded candidate HPV-specific clones and common motifs.

Only in-frame clones appear in the TCRdb table, and some are missing; sequencing was by immunoSEQ multiplex PCR. The data contain 9,500 to 15,000 clones, 55% to 70% of them singletons. General observations from the study: Candidate HPV-specific clones and E7-related TCR motifs grew in tumor during treatment. Better recurrence-free survival went with HPV-responsive T-cell expansion in HPV16-positive patients.

Concerning this clone itself: What it recognizes is unknown. One end of the junction is discordant with germline, which a read error may explain.

Repertoires were sampled repeatedly during chemoradiotherapy. The specimen was obtained from a patient who underwent chemoradiotherapy. The TCR originated in a human donor with HPV-associated anogenital cancer.

The CDR3 bases are TGTGCCAGCACCGCCCTCCTGGCCTATGACTACACCTTC. Encoded protein: CASTALLAYDYTF. J is TRBJ1-2 and V is TRBV28; no clear D gene. Germline CDR1 reads MDHEN; CDR2 reads SYDVKM. This CDR3 is 13 amino acids long.